These T cell receptor beta chains were read from a single sample in a study of blood T cell repertoires in COVID-19. TCRdb keeps only in-frame clones here, not all; method: immunoSEQ multiplex PCR. The repertoire holds approximately 240,000 clones, with roughly 80% as singletons. The sequencing sample was made of peripheral blood. The receptors originated from a woman aged 55-70 years who had recovered from COVID-19. Both conserved end residues are part of each CDR3. A D gene is named only where the DNA matches it firmly. Some rows mark clone size as missing; the rest say once, few, many or name a class of expanded clone.

CDR3 protein,CDR3 DNA,clone size,D gene,V gene,J gene
CASSLAGGANYGYTF,TGCGCCAGCAGCTTGGCCGGGGGAGCTAACTATGGCTACACCTTC,.,.,TRBV5-1,TRBJ1-2
CASTGGQALAGELFF,TGTGCCAGCACCGGCGGACAGGCCCTCGCCGGGGAGCTGTTTTTT,.,TRBD1,TRBV9,TRBJ2-2
CASSETGAGGQPQHF,TGTGCCAGCAGCGAGACAGGGGCCGGAGGTCAGCCCCAGCATTTT,.,TRBD1,TRBV7-6,TRBJ1-5
CASSGQDAYEQYF,TGTGCCAGTAGTGGACAGGACGCCTACGAGCAGTACTTC,.,TRBD1,TRBV19,TRBJ2-7
CASGQGVRGNQPQHF,TGTGCCAGCGGACAGGGGGTGAGAGGAAATCAGCCCCAGCATTTT,few,TRBD1,TRBV28,TRBJ1-5
CAITAGTLSYGYTF,TGTGCCATCACGGCCGGGACTCTCAGCTATGGCTACACCTTC,.,.,TRBV10-3,TRBJ1-2
CASSQGSGYTF,TGTGCCAGCAGTCAGGGGAGTGGCTACACCTTC,.,.,TRBV6-5,TRBJ1-2
CASSSSGTDSTREYF,TGTGCCAGCAGCTCTTCCGGGACAGATAGTACGAGGGAGTACTTC,.,TRBD1,TRBV5-5,TRBJ2-7
CSVEVQGGFDTEAFF,TGCAGCGTTGAAGTCCAGGGGGGTTTCGACACTGAAGCTTTCTTT,.,TRBD1,TRBV29-1,TRBJ1-1
CASSQVGRGRAFF,TGTGCCAGCAGCCAAGTTGGGCGGGGGCGAGCTTTCTTT,.,.,TRBV3-1/TRBV3-2,TRBJ1-1
CASRRTVPPIQEKLFF,TGTGCCAGCAGGAGGACAGTCCCCCCGATCCAAGAAAAACTGTTTTTT,.,.,TRBV6-4,TRBJ1-4
CASSRRPGTLMNTEAFF,TGCGCCAGCAGCCGACGTCCCGGGACATTGATGAACACTGAAGCTTTCTTT,.,.,TRBV4-1,TRBJ1-1
CASSQDMGQGADTQYF,TGTGCCAGCAGCCAAGATATGGGACAGGGGGCAGATACGCAGTATTTT,.,TRBD1,TRBV3-1/TRBV3-2,TRBJ2-3
CASSDQRTGSQPQHF,TGTGCCAGCAGCGACCAGAGGACAGGGAGTCAGCCCCAGCATTTT,.,TRBD1,TRBV2,TRBJ1-5
CASSVTSGQLYEQYF,TGTGCCAGCTCAGTTACGTCGGGACAGTTATACGAGCAGTACTTC,.,TRBD1,TRBV18,TRBJ2-7
CASSAPGLADEQYF,TGTGCCAGCAGCGCGCCGGGACTAGCCGACGAGCAGTACTTC,.,TRBD2,TRBV3-1/TRBV3-2,TRBJ2-7
CASSRAGYPNTDTQYF,TGCGCCAGCAGCCGGGCGGGTTACCCAAACACAGATACGCAGTATTTT,once,.,TRBV10-1,TRBJ2-3
CSVAEGQGSPLHF,TGCAGCGTGGCGGAGGGACAGGGCTCACCCCTCCACTTT,.,TRBD1,TRBV29-1,TRBJ1-6
CSVETGNTEAFF,TGCAGCGTTGAAACAGGAAACACTGAAGCTTTCTTT,few,.,TRBV29-1,TRBJ1-1
CASSFLFLFGGTGGYGYTF,TGTGCCAGCAGCTTTCTCTTTTTGTTTGGTGGGACAGGAGGGTATGGCTACACCTTC,.,TRBD1,TRBV5-8,TRBJ1-2
CASSQPQGLYTEAFF,TGTGCCAGCAGCCAACCGCAGGGGCTATACACTGAAGCTTTCTTT,.,.,TRBV4-2,TRBJ1-1
CASSLGQDNQPQHF,TGTGCCAGCAGCTTGGGACAGGACAATCAGCCCCAGCATTTT,.,.,TRBV5-6,TRBJ1-5
CASSSHLGGGAFF,TGTGCCAGCAGCTCCCATTTGGGAGGGGGAGCTTTCTTT,.,.,TRBV11-2,TRBJ1-1